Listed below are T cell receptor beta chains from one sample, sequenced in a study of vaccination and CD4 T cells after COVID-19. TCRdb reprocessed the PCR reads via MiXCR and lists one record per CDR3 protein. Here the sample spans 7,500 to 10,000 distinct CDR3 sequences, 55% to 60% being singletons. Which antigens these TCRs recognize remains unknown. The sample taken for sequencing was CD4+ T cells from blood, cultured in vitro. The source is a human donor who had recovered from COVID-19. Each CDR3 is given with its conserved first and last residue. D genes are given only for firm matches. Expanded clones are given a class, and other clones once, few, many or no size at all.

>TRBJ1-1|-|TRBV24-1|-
TGTGCCACCGGGGACACGACGGGCAAAGCTTTCTTT
CATGDTTGKAFF
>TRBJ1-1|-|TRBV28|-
TGTGCCAGCACTCAAGGGGGAGGGGTGCGGGGGCCTGAAGCTTTCTTT
CASTQGGGVRGPEAFF
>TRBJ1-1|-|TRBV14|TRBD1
TGTGCCAGCAGCGGGACAGGGGTTGAAGCTTTCTTT
CASSGTGVEAFF
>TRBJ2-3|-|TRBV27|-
TGTGCCAGCAGTTGGGGCAGGGGGGGAACAGATACGCAGTATTTT
CASSWGRGGTDTQYF
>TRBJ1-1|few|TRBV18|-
TGTGCCAGCTCACTCTCTGGAGGTTTCTTAATGAACACTGAAGCTTTCTTT
CASSLSGGFLMNTEAFF
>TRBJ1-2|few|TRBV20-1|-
TGCAGTGCTGGGATATCACAGGGAGCGGACTATGGCTACACCTTC
CSAGISQGADYGYTF
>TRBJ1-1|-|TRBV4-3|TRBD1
TGCGCCAGCAGCCAAGATAGTCGGACAGGGACTGAAGCTTTCTTT
CASSQDSRTGTEAFF
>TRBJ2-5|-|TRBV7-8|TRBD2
TGTGCCAGCAGCAATGATGTCTCCCTTCTAGCGGGAGATGAGACCCAGTACTTC
CASSNDVSLLAGDETQYF
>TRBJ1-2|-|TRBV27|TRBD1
TGTGCCAGCAGTACCGGGACAGCCTATGGCTACACCTTC
CASSTGTAYGYTF
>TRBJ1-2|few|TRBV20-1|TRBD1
TGCAGTGCTAGCCCCCCGGGACAGAATGGCTACACCTTC
CSASPPGQNGYTF
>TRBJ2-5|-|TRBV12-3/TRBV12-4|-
TGTGCCAGCAGTTTAGTTCAGGGTCCGGGGACGAGGGAAGAGACCCAGTACTTC
CASSLVQGPGTREETQYF
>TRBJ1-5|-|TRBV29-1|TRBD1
TGCAGCGTTGCAGGGGGAGACAATCAGCCCCAGCATTTT
CSVAGGDNQPQHF
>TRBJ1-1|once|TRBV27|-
TGTGCCAGCAGTTACTCCAGGGGTATAACTGAAGCTTTCTTT
CASSYSRGITEAFF
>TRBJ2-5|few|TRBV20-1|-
TGCAGTGCTCTAGTTAGGCAGGCACAAGAGACCCAGTACTTC
CSALVRQAQETQYF
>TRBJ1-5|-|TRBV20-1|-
TGCAGTGCTAGAGATTCGACCAATCCCTTCCAACAGCCCCAGCATTTT
CSARDSTNPFQQPQHF
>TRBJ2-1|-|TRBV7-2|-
TGTGCCAGCAGCTTAGGTATCGATGAGCAGTTCTTC
CASSLGIDEQFF
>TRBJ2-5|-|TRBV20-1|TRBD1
TGCAGTGCTCTACTCCCAGGGGGAGAGACCCAGTACTTC
CSALLPGGETQYF
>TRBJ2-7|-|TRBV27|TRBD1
TGTGCCAGCAGTTTGCATCCTGGGACAGCCTCCTACGAGCAGTACTTC
CASSLHPGTASYEQYF
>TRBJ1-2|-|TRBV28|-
TGTGCCAGCAGTTTATTGGCGAGCCCTAACTATGGCTACACCTTC
CASSLLASPNYGYTF
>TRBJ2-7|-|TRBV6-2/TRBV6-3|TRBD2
TGTGCCAGCAGCCCCGTTGACGGGAGGGGGTACGAGCAGTACTTC
CASSPVDGRGYEQYF
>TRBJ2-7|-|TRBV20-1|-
TGCAGTGCTAGAGCCCCTCTCGGCGAGCAGTACTTC
CSARAPLGEQYF
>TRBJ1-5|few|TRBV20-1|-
TGCAGTGCTAGGATGGAACAGCCCCAGCATTTT
CSARMEQPQHF
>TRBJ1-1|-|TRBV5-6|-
TGTGCCAGCAGCTTTAGGACCAGGAACACTGAAGCTTTCTTT
CASSFRTRNTEAFF
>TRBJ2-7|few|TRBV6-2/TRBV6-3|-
TGTGCCAGCACCGAAGGGGCGGGAACCTCACCCTACGAGCAGTACTTC
CASTEGAGTSPYEQYF
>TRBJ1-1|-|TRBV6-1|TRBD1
TGTGCCAGCAGATCCACAGGGGTCGGGCAAGCTTTCTTT
CASRSTGVGQAFF
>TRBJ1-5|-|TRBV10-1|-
TGCGCCAGCAGTGAGCGGATTGGCAGGGGTAAGACCCAACAGCCCCAGCATTTT
CASSERIGRGKTQQPQHF
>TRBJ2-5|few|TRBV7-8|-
TGTGCCAGCAGCTTTGTATCGCAGGGGCAAGAGACCCAGTACTTC
CASSFVSQGQETQYF
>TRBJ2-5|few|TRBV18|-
TGTGCCAGCTCACCACTTCGGTCAGCTAGGGAGACCCAGTACTTC
CASSPLRSARETQYF
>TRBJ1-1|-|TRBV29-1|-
TGCAGCGTCTGTAATCGACGGCCCAGGGATCTGAACACTGAAGCTTTCTTT
CSVCNRRPRDLNTEAFF
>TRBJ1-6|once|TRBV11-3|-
TGTGCCAGCAGCTCCTCGACAGGTAATTCACCCCTCCACTTT
CASSSSTGNSPLHF
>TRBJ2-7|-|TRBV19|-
TGTGCCAGTAGTATTCGGCAGGGGCTTAACGAGCAGTACTTC
CASSIRQGLNEQYF
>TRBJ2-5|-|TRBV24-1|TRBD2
TGTGCCACCAGTGATTTGAAGGGAGGGGAGACCCAGTACTTC
CATSDLKGGETQYF
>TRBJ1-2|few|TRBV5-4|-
TGTGCCAGCAGCTTGGAGGGGAACTATGGCTACACCTTC
CASSLEGNYGYTF
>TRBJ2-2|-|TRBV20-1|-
TGCAGTGCCAACCTAGCCGGGGAGCTGTTTTTT
CSANLAGELFF
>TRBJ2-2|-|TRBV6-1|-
TGTGCCAGCAGTGATAGGGCAGGGAGTACCGGGGAGCTGTTTTTT
CASSDRAGSTGELFF
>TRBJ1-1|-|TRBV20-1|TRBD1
TGCAGTGCTACACCGGCGACAGGGGGAGACACTGAAGCTTTCTTT
CSATPATGGDTEAFF
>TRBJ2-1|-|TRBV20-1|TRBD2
TGCAGTGCTAGAGGGCCGACTAGCGGGAGAGCCTACAATGAGCAGTTCTTC
CSARGPTSGRAYNEQFF
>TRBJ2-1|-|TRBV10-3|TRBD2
TGTGCCATCAGTGAGCACCTAGGGAGGGCTAGCGGGTATAATGAGCAGTTCTTC
CAISEHLGRASGYNEQFF
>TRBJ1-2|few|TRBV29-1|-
TGCAGCGTTGAATGGGCTGGGGGGGCGTTCGACTATGGCTACACCTTC
CSVEWAGGAFDYGYTF
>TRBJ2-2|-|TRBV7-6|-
TGTGCCAGCAGCCGGAGCACTTCGAACACCGGGGAGCTGTTTTTT
CASSRSTSNTGELFF
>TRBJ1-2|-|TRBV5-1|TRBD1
TGCGCCAGCAGCCCGGACAGGGATGTCTATGGCTACACCTTC
CASSPDRDVYGYTF
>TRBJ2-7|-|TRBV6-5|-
TGTGCCAGCAGCTACAGGACAGCTCTGGGGGAGCAGTACTTC
CASSYRTALGEQYF